This T cell receptor (beta chain) was found in a study of OX40 agonist ivuxolimab in advanced cancers. Study in general: Partial responses were achieved by three patients, one with hepatocellular carcinoma and two with cutaneous melanoma.

Findings and caveats of the study: Some of the lowest clonal expansion was seen in partial responders at 0.1-3.0 mg/kg.

Libraries were prepared by immunoSEQ multiplex PCR; TCRdb keeps only in-frame clonotypes and omits some of them. The sample carries tens of thousands of clones, 75% to 85% recorded once. Comments on this clone: Its antigen remains unidentified.

The TCR sequence derives from an adult with an advanced solid tumor such as melanoma, head and neck, liver or kidney cancer. The sample was CD4+ or CD8+ T cells sorted from blood, taken in a trial of the OX40 agonist ivuxolimab.

The CDR3 loop is CASSPASGGSYNEQFF. CDR3 coding DNA: TGTGCCAGCTCACCAGCTAGCGGGGGCTCCTACAATGAGCAGTTCTTC. The chain is built from TRBV18 and TRBJ2-1; 10 bases line up with TRBD2. Germline assignment: CDR1 KGHSH and CDR2 LQKENI. V shed 2 bases and J 0 bases; nucleotides not matched to a gene: 1. The CDR3 runs 16 residues.